This T cell receptor beta chain was captured by sequencing in a study of shared clonotypes between healthy human individuals. General study points: In contrast to clonotypes shared by all four donors, non-shared clonotypes had lower generation probabilities.

Of note for this clone: Its antigen remains unidentified.

Data came from immunoSEQ multiplex PCR; TCRdb stores just in-frame clones and leaves some out. This sample carries approximately 980,000 clones, approximately 80% of them seen once, and the ten largest clones take about 1.5%. The germline CDR1 and CDR2 sequences are KGHSH and LQKENI. The CDR3 covers 13 residues. Deletions cut 0 bases from V and 5 bases from J, with 6 bases between. CD45RA-negative memory and CD45RA+ naive subsets were split from the CD4+ cells. This clonotype was obtained from a man aged 18 to 30 in good health. J is TRBJ2-3 and V is TRBV18, with D possibly being TRBD1 (6 bases). Source material: memory CD4+ T cells sorted from blood. Subset reported: CD45RA-negative fraction. The chain's CDR3 is CASSPPQGDTQYF. CDR3 nucleotides: TGTGCCAGCTCACCACCACAGGGAGATACGCAGTATTTT.